A single sample gave rise to the 22 T cell receptor beta chains below, sequenced in a study of T cell responses to AZD1222 COVID-19 vaccine. Using immunoSEQ multiplex PCR, the repertoire was profiled, and TCRdb retains in-frame clones only, with some absent. The sample lists about 110,000 clones, 88% occurring once. The input for sequencing was peripheral blood, taken on day 0 of AZD1222 vaccination. The receptors come from an adult in good health.

The chain couples TRBV15 to TRBJ1-4; TRBD1 agrees at 8 bases. Per the germline V gene, CDR1 is LNHNV and CDR2 is YYDKDF (reference sequence). The CDR3 is made up of 20 amino acids. V shed 3 bases, J shed 0 bases, and the junction held 15 bases outside the gene matches. CDR3 sequence reads: CATSSARDRFYGTTNEKLFF. CDR3 nucleotide sequence: TGTGCCACCAGCAGTGCTAGGGACAGGTTCTATGGTACAACTAATGAAAAACTGTTTTTT.

This clone is medium-sized. V usage is TRBV6-5 and J usage is TRBJ1-5; D remains ambiguous. This CDR3 spans 13 amino acids. CDR1 and CDR2 (germline): MNHEY, SVGAGI. Deletions cut 2 bases from V and 4 bases from J, with 6 bases between. In DNA form, the CDR3 reads TGTGCCAGCAGTTACAATCGGAATCAGCCCCAGCATTTT. It specifies CASSYNRNQPQHF.

The V gene is TRBV5-1, the J gene TRBJ2-1, with D perhaps matching TRBD2 (5 bases). This CDR3 spans 18 amino acids. V was trimmed by 2 bases and J by 5 bases, leaving 23 bases between them. The germline gives CDR1 SGHRS, CDR2 YFSETQ. Here the CDR3 DNA reads TGCGCCAGCAGCTTAGAGAAGAGCGGATTGATGGTCAACAATGAGCAGTTCTTC. Its translation is CASSLEKSGLMVNNEQFF.

This sequence joins TRBV7-6 and TRBJ2-7, with a tentative D call TRBD2 (6 bases). The germline V and J ends were trimmed by 5 bases and 0 bases, with 17 bases remaining between them. The CDR3 consists of 16 residues. Germline assignment: CDR1 SGHVS and CDR2 FNYEAQ. The CDR3 nucleotides are TGTGCCAGCAGCCTAGGATCGGCGGGGCCCTCCTACGAGCAGTACTTC. Protein: CASSLGSAGPSYEQYF.

The rearrangement joins TRBV5-8 to TRBJ2-2; D is undetermined. This CDR3 region has 14 residues. Trimming took off 1 base at V and 4 bases at J, with 8 bases between the two ends. Germline V gives CDR1 SGHTS, CDR2 YDEGEE. The chain's CDR3 is CASSLPGPTGELFF. Written as DNA, the CDR3 is TGTGCCAGCAGCTTGCCCGGGCCCACCGGGGAGCTGTTTTTT.

The chain carries TRBV27 and TRBJ1-1; tentative D call: TRBD1 (6 bases). The CDR3 length is 12 residues. V shed 6 bases and J shed 11 bases, with 16 bases lying between them. CDR1 and CDR2 from the germline V gene are MNHEY and SMNVEV (reference sequence). CDR3 region: CASSPAGGSAFF. The CDR3 nucleotides are TGTGCCAGCAGCCCTGCCGGGGGCTCGGCTTTCTTT.

CDR3 sequence reads: CASRTRLDSEAFF. The CDR3 bases are TGTGCCAGTAGAACAAGATTAGACTCAGAAGCTTTCTTT. This chain joins TRBV19 and TRBJ1-1; D call uncertain. Per the germline V gene, CDR1 is LNHDA and CDR2 is SQIVND (reference sequence). This CDR3 has 13 amino acids. V dropped 6 bases and J dropped 8 bases, with 16 bases sitting between them.

The chain is built from TRBV4-3 and TRBJ2-2, with D perhaps TRBD1 (6 bases). Germline CDR1 is LGHNA and CDR2 is YSLEER. Trimming took 1 base from V and 1 from J, leaving 10 bases between them. The CDR3 extends over 16 amino acids. This CDR3 reads CASSQVGTLNTGELFF. The CDR3 region has the DNA TGCGCCAGCAGCCAAGTCGGGACACTGAACACCGGGGAGCTGTTTTTT.

J is TRBJ1-5 and V is TRBV5-5; D remains ambiguous. V lost 0 bases to trimming and J lost 7 bases, with 14 bases between them. The germline CDR1 and CDR2 sequences are SGHKS and YYEKEE (reference sequence). The CDR3 has 15 residues. As DNA, the CDR3 is TGTGCCAGCAGCTTGGAGGCAGGTCGGGGACAGCCCCAGCATTTT. It specifies CASSLEAGRGQPQHF.

The genes are TRBV7-6 and TRBJ2-1; 13 bases align to TRBD2. In germline, CDR1 is SGHVS, CDR2 FNYEAQ. V shed 5 bases and J 10 bases; nucleotides not matched to a gene: 11. The CDR3 is made up of 16 amino acids. The CDR3 region is CASSQHRTSGSWEQFF. The CDR3, as DNA: TGTGCCAGCAGCCAACACCGGACTAGCGGGAGTTGGGAGCAGTTCTTC.

The V gene is TRBV13, the J gene TRBJ1-6, with D possibly matching TRBD1 (6 bases). Germline assignment: CDR1 PRHDT and CDR2 FYEKMQ (reference sequence). V lost 8 bases and J lost 7, with 15 bases in between. The CDR3 is 14 amino acids. The CDR3 loop is CASAVGGANSPLHF. CDR3 sequence (DNA): TGTGCCAGCGCCGTTGGGGGGGCGAATTCACCCCTCCACTTT. Using reference TRBV13 and TRBJ1-6 for the parts outside the CDR3, the full variable domain is AAGVIQSPRHLIKEKRETATLKCYPIPRHDTVYWYQQGPGQDPQFLISFYEKMQSDKGSIPDRFSAQQFSDYHSELNMSSLELGDSALYFCASAVGGANSPLHFGNGTRLTVT.

Regarding this clone: Other DNA sequences from this sample encode an identical CDR3 as well. The chain combines TRBV2 with TRBJ2-3; no reliable D call. With 5 bases removed from V and 3 bases from J, the gap between germline ends came to 6 bases. Germline V CDR1 and CDR2: SNHLY, FYNNEI. The CDR3 spans 12 residues. The CDR3 reads CASSPTTDTQYF. The CDR3 DNA follows: TGTGCCAGCAGTCCGACTACAGATACGCAGTATTTT.

The rearrangement links TRBV6-5 to TRBJ2-5, with D unresolved. V was pared by 0 bases and J by 5 bases, with 13 bases between. This CDR3 comprises 15 residues. The germline CDR1 and CDR2 sequences are MNHEY and SVGAGI. The CDR3 sequence is CASSYSNRVQETQYF. The CDR3 region has the DNA TGTGCCAGCAGTTACTCGAATAGGGTGCAGGAGACCCAGTACTTC.

This clone was detected once. The rearrangement joins TRBV11-2 to TRBJ1-2, with no clear D. With 2 bases removed from V and 8 bases from J, the gap between germline ends came to 12 bases. The V gene's germline CDR1 is SGHAT and CDR2 FQNNGV. The CDR3 sequence is 13 residues long. The CDR3 sequence: CASSLNTQTGYTF. The CDR3 DNA reads TGTGCCAGCAGCTTAAACACCCAAACAGGCTACACCTTC.

The rearrangement links TRBV2 to TRBJ1-2, with 7 bases fitting TRBD1. Germline trimming cut 11 bases from V and 7 bases from J; bases unmatched to any gene: 13. Per germline, CDR1 SNHLY and CDR2 FYNNEI. The CDR3 extends over 13 amino acids. CDR3: CAGSGTALFGYTF. CDR3 DNA: TGTGCCGGATCAGGGACAGCCCTCTTTGGCTACACCTTC.

V usage is TRBV7-6 and J usage is TRBJ2-1, with a tentative D call TRBD1 (6 bases). The ends were cut back, 5 bases at V and 1 base at J, with 12 bases in the middle. This CDR3 has 15 amino acids. Per germline, CDR1 SGHVS and CDR2 FNYEAQ. The CDR3 sequence: CASSKNTGSYNEQFF. The CDR3 DNA reads as TGTGCCAGCAGCAAAAATACAGGGTCCTACAATGAGCAGTTCTTC.

J is TRBJ1-5 and V is TRBV19; 7 bases fit TRBD1. This CDR3 has 15 amino acids. Germline V gives CDR1 LNHDA, CDR2 SQIVND (reference sequence). V lost 7 bases, J lost 1 base, and 7 bases stayed unmatched. This CDR3 reads CASTYTGVSNQPQHF. For the CDR3, the DNA is TGTGCCAGTACTTATACAGGGGTAAGCAATCAGCCCCAGCATTTT.

The chain has TRBV5-4 and TRBJ2-2, with 10 bases fitting TRBD2. Germline V gene data show CDR1 as SGHNT and CDR2 as YYREEE (reference sequence). The J segment lost 8 bases and the V segment lost 0 bases, leaving 4 bases of the junction unmatched. The CDR3 loop spans 15 amino acids. DNA for the CDR3: TGTGCCAGCAGCTTGGCTGGACTAGCGGCTGGGGAGCTGTTTTTT. Its translation is CASSLAGLAAGELFF.

The chain is built from TRBV4-3 and TRBJ1-2, with 9 bases fitting TRBD1. V was pared by 5 bases and J by 7 bases, with 5 bases of the junction left unmatched. Germline V gene data show CDR1 as LGHNA and CDR2 as YSLEER. The CDR3 is 13 residues long. The CDR3: CASSGNRGLGYTF. The CDR3 DNA reads TGCGCCAGCAGCGGAAACAGGGGGCTTGGCTACACCTTC.

The genes are TRBV19 and TRBJ2-6, with 9 bases that match TRBD1. J lost 6 bases, V lost 6 bases, and 6 bases had no gene match. CDR1 is LNHDA and CDR2 is SQIVND in the germline V gene (reference sequence). The CDR3 contains 15 residues. The CDR3 loop reads CASSRDRGAANVLTF. CDR3 nucleotides: TGTGCCAGTAGCAGAGACAGGGGGGCGGCCAACGTCCTGACTTTC.

The chain is built from TRBV2 and TRBJ1-4; D remains unclear. This CDR3 spans 14 amino acids. CDR1 and CDR2 from the germline V gene are SNHLY and FYNNEI. The V gene lost 8 bases and the J gene lost 4 bases, with 14 bases spanning the gap. The CDR3 protein is CASLMGVGNEKLFF. CDR3 bases: TGTGCCAGCCTGATGGGAGTGGGTAATGAAAAACTGTTTTTT.

This chain joins TRBV28 and TRBJ2-2; TRBD1 might be the D (5 bases). This CDR3 is built from 15 residues. The V end lost 1 base, the J end lost 8 bases, and 14 bases lay between the germline ends. CDR1 MDHEN and CDR2 SYDVKM come from the germline V gene. The CDR3 nucleotides read TGTGCCAGCAGTTTATTTGGCAGGGCGTCGGGGGAGCTGTTTTTT. Translated, it gives CASSLFGRASGELFF.